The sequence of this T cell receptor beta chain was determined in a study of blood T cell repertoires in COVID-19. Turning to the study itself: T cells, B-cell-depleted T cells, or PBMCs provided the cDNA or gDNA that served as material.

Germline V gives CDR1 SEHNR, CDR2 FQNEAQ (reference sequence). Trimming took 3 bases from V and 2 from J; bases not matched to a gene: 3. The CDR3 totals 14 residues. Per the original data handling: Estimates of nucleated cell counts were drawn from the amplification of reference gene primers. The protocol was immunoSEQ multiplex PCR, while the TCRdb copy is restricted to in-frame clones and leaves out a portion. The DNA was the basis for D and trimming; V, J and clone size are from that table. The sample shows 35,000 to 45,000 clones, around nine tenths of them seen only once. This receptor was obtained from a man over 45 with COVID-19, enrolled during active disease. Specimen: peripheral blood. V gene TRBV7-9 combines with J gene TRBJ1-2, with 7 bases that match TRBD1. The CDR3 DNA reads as TGTGCCAGCAGCTTCCCAGGGGGGAACTATGGCTACACCTTC. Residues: CASSFPGGNYGYTF.